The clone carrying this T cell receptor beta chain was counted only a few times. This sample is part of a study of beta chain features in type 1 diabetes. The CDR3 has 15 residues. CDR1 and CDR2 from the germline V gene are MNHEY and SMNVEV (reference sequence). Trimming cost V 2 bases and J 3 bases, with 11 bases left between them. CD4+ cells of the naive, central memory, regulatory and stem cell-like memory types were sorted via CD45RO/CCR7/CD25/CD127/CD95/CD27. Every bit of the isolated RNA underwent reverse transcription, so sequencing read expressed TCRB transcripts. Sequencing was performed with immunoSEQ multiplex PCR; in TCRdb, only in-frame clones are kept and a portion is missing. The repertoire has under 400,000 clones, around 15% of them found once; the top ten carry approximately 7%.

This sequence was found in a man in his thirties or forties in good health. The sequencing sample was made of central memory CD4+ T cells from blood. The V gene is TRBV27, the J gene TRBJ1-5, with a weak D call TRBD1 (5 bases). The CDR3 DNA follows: TGTGCCAGCAGTTTAGGTGGGACCCCCAATCAGCCCCAGCATTTT. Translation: CASSLGGTPNQPQHF.